One TCR beta chain is described in this entry. Its specificity is not known. This entry is derived from a study of cytomegalovirus exposure and HLA in healthy donors. General study results and limits: Analyses of presence and absence presupposed an approximately uniform sequencing depth across donors.

V dropped 3 bases and J dropped 10 bases, with 11 bases sitting between them. The CDR3 extends over 11 amino acids. Germline CDR1 GTSNPN, CDR2 SVGIG (reference sequence). In the PCR, 60 Vbeta and 13 Jbeta primers were used. Profiling relied on immunoSEQ multiplex PCR, and the TCRdb table lists in-frame clones only, not all of them. The sample includes about 160,000 clones, roughly four fifths of them seen just once. This rearrangement joins TRBV30 to TRBJ2-3; maybe TRBD2 (6 bases). The sequenced sample consisted of PBMCs. The receptor was derived from a middle-aged man in good health and CMV-seropositive. CDR3 amino acids: CAWRTSEAQYF. The CDR3 region has the DNA TGTGCCTGGAGGACTAGTGAGGCGCAGTATTTT.